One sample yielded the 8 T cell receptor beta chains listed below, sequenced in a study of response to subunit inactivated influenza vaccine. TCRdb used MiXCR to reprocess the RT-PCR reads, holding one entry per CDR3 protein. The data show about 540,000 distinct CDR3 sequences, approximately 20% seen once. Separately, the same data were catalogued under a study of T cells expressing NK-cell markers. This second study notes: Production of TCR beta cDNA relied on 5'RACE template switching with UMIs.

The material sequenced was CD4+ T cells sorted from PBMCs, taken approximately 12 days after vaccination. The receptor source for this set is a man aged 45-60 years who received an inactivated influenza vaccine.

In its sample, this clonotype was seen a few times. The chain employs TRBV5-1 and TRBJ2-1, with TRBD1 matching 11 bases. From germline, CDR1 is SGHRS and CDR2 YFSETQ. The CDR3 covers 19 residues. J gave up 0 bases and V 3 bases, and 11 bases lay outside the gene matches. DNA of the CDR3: TGCGCCAGCAGCTATACCGGGACAGGGGGGTTTAGCTCCTACAATGAGCAGTTCTTC. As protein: CASSYTGTGGFSSYNEQFF. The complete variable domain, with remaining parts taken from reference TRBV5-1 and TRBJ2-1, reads KAGVTQTPRYLIKTRGQQVTLSCSPISGHRSVSWYQQTPGQGLQFLFEYFSETQRNKGNFPGRFSGRQFSNSRSEMNVSTLELGDSALYLCASSYTGTGGFSSYNEQFFGPGTRLTVL.

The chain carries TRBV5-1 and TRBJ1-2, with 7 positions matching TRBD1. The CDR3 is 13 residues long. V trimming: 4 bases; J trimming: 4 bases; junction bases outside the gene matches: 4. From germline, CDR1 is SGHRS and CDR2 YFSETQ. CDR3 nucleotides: TGCGCCAGCAGCGCACAGGGGACCTATGGCTACACCTTC. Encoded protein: CASSAQGTYGYTF.

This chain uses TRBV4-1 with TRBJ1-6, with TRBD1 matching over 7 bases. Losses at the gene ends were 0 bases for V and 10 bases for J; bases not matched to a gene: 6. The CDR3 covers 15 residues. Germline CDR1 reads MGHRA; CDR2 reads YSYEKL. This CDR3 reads CASSQEGQGGSPLHF. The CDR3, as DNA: TGCGCCAGCAGCCAAGAAGGTCAGGGGGGCTCACCCCTCCACTTT.

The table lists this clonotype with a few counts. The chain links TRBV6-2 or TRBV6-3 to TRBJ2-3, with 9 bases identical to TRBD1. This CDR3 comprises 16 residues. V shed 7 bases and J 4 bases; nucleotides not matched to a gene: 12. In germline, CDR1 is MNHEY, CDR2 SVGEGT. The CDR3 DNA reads TGTGCCAGCACGGGTAGGACAGGGGTTTCGGCAGATACGCAGTATTTT. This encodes CASTGRTGVSADTQYF.

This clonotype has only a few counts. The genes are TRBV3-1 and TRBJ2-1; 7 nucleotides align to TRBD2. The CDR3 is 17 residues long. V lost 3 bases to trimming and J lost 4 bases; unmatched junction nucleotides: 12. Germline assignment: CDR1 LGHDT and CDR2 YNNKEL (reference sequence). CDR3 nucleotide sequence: TGTGCCAGCAGCCAGCGGACTAGTTTGGGCGGATACAATGAGCAGTTCTTC. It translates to CASSQRTSLGGYNEQFF.

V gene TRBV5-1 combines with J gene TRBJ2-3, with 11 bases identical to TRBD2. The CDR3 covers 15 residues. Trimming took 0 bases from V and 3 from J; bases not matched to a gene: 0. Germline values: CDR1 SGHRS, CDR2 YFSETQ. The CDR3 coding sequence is TGCGCCAGCAGCTTGGCTAGCGGGAGGACAGATACGCAGTATTTT. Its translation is CASSLASGRTDTQYF.

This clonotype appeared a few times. In DNA form, the CDR3 reads TGTGCCAGCAGCTCTCTACAGGGGGCTGAAGCTTTCTTT. This gives the protein CASSSLQGAEAFF. The V and J genes are TRBV7-3 and TRBJ1-1; 8 bases line up with TRBD1. This CDR3 contains 13 residues. In germline, CDR1 is SGHTA, CDR2 FQGTGA. Losses at the gene ends were 4 bases for V and 6 bases for J; bases not matched to a gene: 4. The full variable domain, rest sourced from reference TRBV7-3 and TRBJ1-1, is GAGVSQTPSNKVTEKGKYVELRCDPISGHTALYWYRQSLGQGPEFLIYFQGTGAADDSGLPNDRFFAVRPEGSVSTLKIQRTERGDSAVYLCASSSLQGAEAFFGQGTRLTVV.

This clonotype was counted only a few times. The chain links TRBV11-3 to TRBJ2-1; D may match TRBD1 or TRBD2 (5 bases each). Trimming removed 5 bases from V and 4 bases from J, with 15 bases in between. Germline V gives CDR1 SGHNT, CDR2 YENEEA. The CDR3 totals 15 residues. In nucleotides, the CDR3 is TGTGCCAGCAGCCCGGGACCGTTACGGTACAATGAGCAGTTCTTC. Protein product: CASSPGPLRYNEQFF.